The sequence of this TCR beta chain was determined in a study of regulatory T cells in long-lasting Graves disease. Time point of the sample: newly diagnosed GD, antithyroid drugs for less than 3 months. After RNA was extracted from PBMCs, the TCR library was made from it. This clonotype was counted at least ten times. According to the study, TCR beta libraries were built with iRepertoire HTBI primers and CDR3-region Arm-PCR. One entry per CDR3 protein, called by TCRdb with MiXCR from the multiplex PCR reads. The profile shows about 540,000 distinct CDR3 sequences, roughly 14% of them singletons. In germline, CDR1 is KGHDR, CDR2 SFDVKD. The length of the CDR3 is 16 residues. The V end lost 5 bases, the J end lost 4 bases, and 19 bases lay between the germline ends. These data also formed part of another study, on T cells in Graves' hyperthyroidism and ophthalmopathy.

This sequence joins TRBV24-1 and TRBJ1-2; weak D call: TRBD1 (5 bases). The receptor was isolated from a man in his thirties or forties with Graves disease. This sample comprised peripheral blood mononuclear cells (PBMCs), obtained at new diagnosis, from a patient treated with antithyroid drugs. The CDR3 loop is CATSASYQGPLYGYTF. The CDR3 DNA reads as TGTGCCACCAGTGCCTCCTACCAGGGTCCACTCTATGGCTACACCTTC.